The entry that follows covers one T cell receptor beta chain sequence. Sequenced by immunoSEQ multiplex PCR; TCRdb stores in-frame clones only, minus some. The repertoire has about 60,000 clones, around 95% of them found once; the top ten carry about 1%. This sample is drawn from a study of control samples from healthy donors and cancer patients. Losses at the gene ends were 5 bases for V and 3 bases for J; bases not matched to a gene: 9. CDR1 and CDR2 (germline): SGHTA, FQGTGA. The CDR3 covers 15 residues. Sequencing used blood. The chain employs TRBV7-3 and TRBJ1-1, with TRBD1 identical over 7 bases. The sequence came from a woman between 18 and 29 years old in good health. CDR3 DNA sequence: TGTGCCAGCAGCCCTGACAGGGTCGGATACACTGAAGCTTTCTTT. Translation: CASSPDRVGYTEAFF.